Described below is a single T cell receptor (beta chain) sequence and its context. Its antigen is currently unknown. This entry comes from a study of cytomegalovirus exposure and HLA in healthy donors. Measured with immunoSEQ multiplex PCR; TCRdb has only the in-frame clones, and not every one. Of approximately 81,000 clones listed, 93% are singletons. Study-level points and caveats: Investigators reported 150 to 200 TCR beta chains as tied to cytomegalovirus.

Germline CDR1 SGHVS, CDR2 FQNEAQ. This CDR3 has 16 amino acids. V lost 5 bases, J lost 6 bases, and 10 bases stayed unmatched. The clonotype originates from a man younger than 35 in good health and CMV-seronegative. Sample: PBMCs. This sequence joins TRBV7-8 and TRBJ2-2; 9 positions match TRBD1. The chain's CDR3 is CASSIRTGVFAGELFF. CDR3 coding DNA: TGTGCCAGCAGCATTAGGACAGGGGTATTCGCCGGGGAGCTGTTTTTT.